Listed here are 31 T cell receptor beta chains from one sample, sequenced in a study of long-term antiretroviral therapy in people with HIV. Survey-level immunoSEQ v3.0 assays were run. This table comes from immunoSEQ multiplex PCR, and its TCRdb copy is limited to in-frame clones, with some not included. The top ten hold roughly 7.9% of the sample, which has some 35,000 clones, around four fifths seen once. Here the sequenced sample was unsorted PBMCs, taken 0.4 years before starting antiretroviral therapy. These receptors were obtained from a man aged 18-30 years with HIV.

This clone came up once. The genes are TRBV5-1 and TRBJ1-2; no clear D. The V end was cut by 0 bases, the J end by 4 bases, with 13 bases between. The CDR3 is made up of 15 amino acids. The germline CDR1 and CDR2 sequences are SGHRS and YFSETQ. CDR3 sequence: CASSLGQENPYGYTF. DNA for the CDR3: TGCGCCAGCAGCTTGGGGCAGGAGAATCCCTATGGCTACACCTTC.

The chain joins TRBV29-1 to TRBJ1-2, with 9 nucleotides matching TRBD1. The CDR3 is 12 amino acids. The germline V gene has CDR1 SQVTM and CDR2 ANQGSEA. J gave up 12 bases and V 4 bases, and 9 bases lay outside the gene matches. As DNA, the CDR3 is TGCAGCGTTGTTGGACAGGGGCGGGAAAACACCTTC. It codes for CSVVGQGRENTF.

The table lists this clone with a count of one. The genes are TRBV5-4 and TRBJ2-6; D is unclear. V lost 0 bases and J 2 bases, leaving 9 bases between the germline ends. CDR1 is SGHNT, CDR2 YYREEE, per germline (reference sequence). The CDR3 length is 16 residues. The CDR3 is CASSLDWSAGANVLTF. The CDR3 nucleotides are TGTGCCAGCAGCTTGGATTGGTCGGCTGGGGCCAACGTCCTGACTTTC.

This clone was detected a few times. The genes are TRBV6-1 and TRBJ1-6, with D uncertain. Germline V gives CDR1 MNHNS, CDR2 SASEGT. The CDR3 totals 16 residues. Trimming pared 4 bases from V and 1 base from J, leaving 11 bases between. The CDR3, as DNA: TGTGCCAGCAGTGCGCTCTTAGGGTCCTATAATTCACCCCTCCACTTT. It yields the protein CASSALLGSYNSPLHF.

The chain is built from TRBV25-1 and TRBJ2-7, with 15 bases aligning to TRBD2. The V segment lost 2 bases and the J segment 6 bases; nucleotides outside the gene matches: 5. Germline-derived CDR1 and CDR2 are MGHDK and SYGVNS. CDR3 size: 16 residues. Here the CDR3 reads CASSEPGLAGGLEQYF. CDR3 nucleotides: TGTGCCAGCAGTGAACCGGGACTAGCGGGGGGCCTCGAGCAGTACTTC.

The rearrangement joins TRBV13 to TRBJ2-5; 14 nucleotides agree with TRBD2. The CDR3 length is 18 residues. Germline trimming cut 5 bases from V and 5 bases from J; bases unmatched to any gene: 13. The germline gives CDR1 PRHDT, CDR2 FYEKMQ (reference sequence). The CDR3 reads CASSPTVGLAGEPETQYF. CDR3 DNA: TGTGCCAGCAGCCCGACCGTGGGACTAGCGGGAGAACCGGAGACCCAGTACTTC.

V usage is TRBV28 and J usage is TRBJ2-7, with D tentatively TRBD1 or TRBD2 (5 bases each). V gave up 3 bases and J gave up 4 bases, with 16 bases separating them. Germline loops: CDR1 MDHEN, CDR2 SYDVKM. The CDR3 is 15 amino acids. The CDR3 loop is CASSFRDGVAYEQYF. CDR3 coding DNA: TGTGCCAGCAGTTTCCGGGACGGGGTCGCGTACGAGCAGTACTTC.

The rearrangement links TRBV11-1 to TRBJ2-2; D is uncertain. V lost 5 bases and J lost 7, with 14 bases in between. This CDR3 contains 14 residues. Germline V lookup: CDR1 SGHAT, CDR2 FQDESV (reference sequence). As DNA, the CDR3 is TGTGCCAGCAGCCTCAGGTTCGGGCGCGGGGAGCTGTTTTTT. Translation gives CASSLRFGRGELFF.

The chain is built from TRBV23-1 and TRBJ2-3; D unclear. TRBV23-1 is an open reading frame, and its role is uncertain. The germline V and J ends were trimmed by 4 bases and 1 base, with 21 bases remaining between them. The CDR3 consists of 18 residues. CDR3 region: CASSLLGPNAPGTDTQYF. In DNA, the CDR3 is TGCGCCAGCAGTCTCCTCGGACCCAACGCACCTGGCACAGATACGCAGTATTTT.

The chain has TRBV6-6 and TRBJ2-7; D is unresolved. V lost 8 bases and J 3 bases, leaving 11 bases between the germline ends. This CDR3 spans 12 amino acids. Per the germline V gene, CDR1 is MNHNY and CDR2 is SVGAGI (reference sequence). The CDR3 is CASHTHYYEQYF. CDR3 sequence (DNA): TGTGCCAGCCACACCCACTACTACGAGCAGTACTTC.

The chain's CDR3 is CASSSPPLGGVYNEQFF. The CDR3, as DNA: TGTGCCAGCAGCTCGCCCCCCTTGGGCGGAGTCTACAATGAGCAGTTCTTC. The chain links TRBV7-9 to TRBJ2-1, with D unresolved. V shed 4 bases and J shed 3 bases, with 19 bases lying between them. This CDR3 spans 17 amino acids. Germline assignment: CDR1 SEHNR and CDR2 FQNEAQ (reference sequence). Drawing the rest from reference TRBV7-9 and TRBJ2-1, the complete variable domain is DTGVSQNPRHKITKRGQNVTFRCDPISEHNRLYWYRQTLGQGPEFLTYFQNEAQLEKSRLLSDRFSAERPKGSFSTLEIQRTEQGDSAMYLCASSSPPLGGVYNEQFFGPGTRLTVL.

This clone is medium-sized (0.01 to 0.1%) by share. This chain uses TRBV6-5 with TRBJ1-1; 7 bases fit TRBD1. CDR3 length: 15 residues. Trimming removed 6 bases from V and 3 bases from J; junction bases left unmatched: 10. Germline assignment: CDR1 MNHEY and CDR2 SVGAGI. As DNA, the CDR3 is TGTGCCAGCAGGACATGGCCAACAGGGGACACTGAAGCTTTCTTT. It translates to CASRTWPTGDTEAFF.

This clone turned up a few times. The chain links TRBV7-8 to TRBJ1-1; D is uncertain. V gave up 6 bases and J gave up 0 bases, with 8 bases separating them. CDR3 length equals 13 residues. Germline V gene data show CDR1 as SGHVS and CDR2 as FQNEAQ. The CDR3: CASSRALNTEAFF. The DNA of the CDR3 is TGTGCCAGCAGTCGTGCGTTGAACACTGAAGCTTTCTTT.

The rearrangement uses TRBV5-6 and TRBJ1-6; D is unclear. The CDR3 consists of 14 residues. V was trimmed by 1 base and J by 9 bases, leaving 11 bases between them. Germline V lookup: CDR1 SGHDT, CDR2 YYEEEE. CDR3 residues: CASSLTARSSPLHF. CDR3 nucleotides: TGTGCCAGCAGCTTGACAGCGAGGTCTTCACCCCTCCACTTT.

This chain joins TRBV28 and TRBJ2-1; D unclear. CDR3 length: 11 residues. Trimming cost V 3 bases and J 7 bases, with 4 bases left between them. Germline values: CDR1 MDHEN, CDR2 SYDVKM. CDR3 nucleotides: TGTGCCAGCAGTTTGTTAAATGAGCAGTTCTTC. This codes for CASSLLNEQFF. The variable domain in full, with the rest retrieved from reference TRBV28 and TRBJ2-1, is DVKVTQSSRYLVKRTGEKVFLECVQDMDHENMFWYRQDPGLGLRLIYFSYDVKMKEKGDIPEGYSVSREKKERFSLILESASTNQTSMYLCASSLLNEQFFGPGTRLTVL.

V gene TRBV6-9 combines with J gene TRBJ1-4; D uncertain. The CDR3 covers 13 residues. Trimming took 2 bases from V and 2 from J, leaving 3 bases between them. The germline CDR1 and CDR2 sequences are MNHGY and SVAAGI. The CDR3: CASSYGTNEKLFF. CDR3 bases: TGTGCCAGCAGTTATGGGACTAATGAAAAACTGTTTTTT.

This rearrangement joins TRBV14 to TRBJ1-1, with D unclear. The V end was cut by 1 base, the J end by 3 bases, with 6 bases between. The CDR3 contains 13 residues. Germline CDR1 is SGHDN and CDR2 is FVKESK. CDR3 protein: CASSQAGYTEAFF. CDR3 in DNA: TGTGCCAGCAGCCAAGCAGGATACACTGAAGCTTTCTTT.

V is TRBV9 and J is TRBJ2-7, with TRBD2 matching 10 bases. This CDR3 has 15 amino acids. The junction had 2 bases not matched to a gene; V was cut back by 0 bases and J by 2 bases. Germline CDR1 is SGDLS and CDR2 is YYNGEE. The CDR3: CASSVGLAGPYEQYF. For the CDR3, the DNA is TGTGCCAGCAGCGTAGGACTAGCGGGCCCCTACGAGCAGTACTTC.

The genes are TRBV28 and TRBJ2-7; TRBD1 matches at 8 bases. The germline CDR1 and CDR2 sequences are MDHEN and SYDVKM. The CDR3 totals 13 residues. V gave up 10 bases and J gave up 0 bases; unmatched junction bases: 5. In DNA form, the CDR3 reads TGTGCCACAGACCAGGGGGCCTCCTACGAGCAGTACTTC. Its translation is CATDQGASYEQYF.

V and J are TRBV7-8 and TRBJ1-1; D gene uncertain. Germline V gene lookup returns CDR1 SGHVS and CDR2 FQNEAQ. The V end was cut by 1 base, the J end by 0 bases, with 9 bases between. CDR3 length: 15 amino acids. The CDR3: CASSLDHRMNTEAFF. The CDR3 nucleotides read TGTGCCAGCAGCTTAGATCATCGAATGAACACTGAAGCTTTCTTT. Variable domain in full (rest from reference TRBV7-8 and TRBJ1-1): GAGVSQSPRYKVAKRGQDVALRCDPISGHVSLFWYQQALGQGPEFLTYFQNEAQLDKSGLPSDRFFAERPEGSVSTLKIQRTQQEDSAVYLCASSLDHRMNTEAFFGQGTRLTVV.

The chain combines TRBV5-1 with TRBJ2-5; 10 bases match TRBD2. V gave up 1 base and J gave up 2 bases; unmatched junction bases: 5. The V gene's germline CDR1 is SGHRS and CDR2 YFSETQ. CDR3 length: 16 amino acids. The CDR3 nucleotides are TGCGCCAGCAGCTTGTTTGTAGCGGGAGGACAAGAGACCCAGTACTTC. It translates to CASSLFVAGGQETQYF.

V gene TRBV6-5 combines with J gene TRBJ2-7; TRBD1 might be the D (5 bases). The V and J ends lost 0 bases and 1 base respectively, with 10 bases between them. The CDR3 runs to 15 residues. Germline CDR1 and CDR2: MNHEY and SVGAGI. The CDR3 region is CASSYSGRASYEQYF. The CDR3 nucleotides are TGTGCCAGCAGTTACTCGGGCAGGGCGTCCTACGAGCAGTACTTC.

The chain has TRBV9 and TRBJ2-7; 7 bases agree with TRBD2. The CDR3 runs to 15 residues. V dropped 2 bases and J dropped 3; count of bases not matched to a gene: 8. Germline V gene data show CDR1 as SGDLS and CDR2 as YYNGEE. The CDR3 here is CASSVSTSPSYEQYF. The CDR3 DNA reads TGTGCCAGCAGCGTTTCGACTAGCCCGAGCTACGAGCAGTACTTC.

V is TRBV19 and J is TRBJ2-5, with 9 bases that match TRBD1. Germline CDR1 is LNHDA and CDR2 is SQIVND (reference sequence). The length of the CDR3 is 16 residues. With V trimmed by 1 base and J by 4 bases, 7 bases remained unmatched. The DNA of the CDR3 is TGTGCCAGTAGTATAGCAGATACAGGGGGCGCAGAGACCCAGTACTTC. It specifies CASSIADTGGAETQYF.

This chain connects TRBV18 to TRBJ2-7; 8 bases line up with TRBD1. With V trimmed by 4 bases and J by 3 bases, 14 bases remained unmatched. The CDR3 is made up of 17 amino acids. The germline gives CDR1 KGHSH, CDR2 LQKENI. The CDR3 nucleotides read TGTGCCAGCTCACAGACGGTCAATGGCAGGGGGCTCTACGAGCAGTACTTC. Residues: CASSQTVNGRGLYEQYF. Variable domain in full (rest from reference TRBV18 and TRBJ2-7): NAGVMQNPRHLVRRRGQEARLRCSPMKGHSHVYWYRQLPEEGLKFMVYLQKENIIDESGMPKERFSAEFPKEGPSILRIQQVVRGDSAAYFCASSQTVNGRGLYEQYFGPGTRLTVT.

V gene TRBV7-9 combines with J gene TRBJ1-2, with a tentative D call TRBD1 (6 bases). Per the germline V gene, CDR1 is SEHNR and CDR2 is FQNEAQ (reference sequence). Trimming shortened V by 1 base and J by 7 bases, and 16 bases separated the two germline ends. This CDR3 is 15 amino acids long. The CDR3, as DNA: TGTGCCAGCAGCTTAGACCTCCCCACAGGGAGTGGCTACACCTTC. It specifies CASSLDLPTGSGYTF.

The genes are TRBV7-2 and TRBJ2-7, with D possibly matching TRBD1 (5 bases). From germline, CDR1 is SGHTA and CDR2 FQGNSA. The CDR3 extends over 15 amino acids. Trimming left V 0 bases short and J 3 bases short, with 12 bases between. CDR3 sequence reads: CASSLADNPFYEQYF. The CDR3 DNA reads TGTGCCAGCAGCTTAGCGGACAATCCCTTCTACGAGCAGTACTTC. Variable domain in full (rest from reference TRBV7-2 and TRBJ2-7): GAGVSQSPSNKVTEKGKDVELRCDPISGHTALYWYRQSLGQGLEFLIYFQGNSAPDKSGLPSDRFSAERTGGSVSTLTIQRTQQEDSAVYLCASSLADNPFYEQYFGPGTRLTVT.

CDR3: CASSESDGYTF. The CDR3 bases are TGTGCCAGCAGTGAATCGGATGGCTACACCTTC. The rearrangement links TRBV2 to TRBJ1-2; D call uncertain. This CDR3 comprises 11 residues. Between the trimmed V and J ends, which lost 2 bases and 6 bases, there was a span of 4 bases. Germline V lookup: CDR1 SNHLY, CDR2 FYNNEI. Using reference TRBV2 and TRBJ1-2 for the parts outside the CDR3, the full variable domain is EPEVTQTPSHQVTQMGQEVILRCVPISNHLYFYWYRQILGQKVEFLVSFYNNEISEKSEIFDDQFSVERPDGSNFTLKIRSTKLEDSAMYFCASSESDGYTFGSGTRLTVV.

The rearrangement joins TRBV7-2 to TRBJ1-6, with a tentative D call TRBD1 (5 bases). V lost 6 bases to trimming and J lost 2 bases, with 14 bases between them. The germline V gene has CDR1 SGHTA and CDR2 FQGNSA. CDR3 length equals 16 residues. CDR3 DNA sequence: TGTGCCAGCAGTTTGACAGCGGACCCCTATAATTCACCCCTCCACTTT. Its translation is CASSLTADPYNSPLHF. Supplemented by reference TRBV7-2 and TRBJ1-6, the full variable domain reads GAGVSQSPSNKVTEKGKDVELRCDPISGHTALYWYRQSLGQGLEFLIYFQGNSAPDKSGLPSDRFSAERTGGSVSTLTIQRTQQEDSAVYLCASSLTADPYNSPLHFGNGTRLTVT.

The CDR3: CASGRMNEQFF. CDR3 nucleotides: TGTGCCAGCGGTAGGATGAATGAGCAGTTCTTC. J is TRBJ2-1 and V is TRBV7-2; no reliable D call. CDR1 and CDR2 (germline): SGHTA, FQGNSA. V lost 8 bases to trimming and J lost 7 bases, with 9 bases between them. This CDR3 is built from 11 residues.

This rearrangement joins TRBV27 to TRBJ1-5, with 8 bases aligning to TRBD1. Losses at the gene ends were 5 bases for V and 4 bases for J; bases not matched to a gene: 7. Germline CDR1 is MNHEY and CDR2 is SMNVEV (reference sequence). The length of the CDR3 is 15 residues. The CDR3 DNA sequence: TGTGCCAGCAGTACCACAGGGGGAACAAATCAGCCCCAGCATTTT. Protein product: CASSTTGGTNQPQHF.